This T cell receptor beta chain was obtained from a study of identical twins. Trimming took 6 bases from V and 4 from J, leaving 10 bases between them. Per the germline V gene, CDR1 is LGHDT and CDR2 is YNNKEL (reference sequence). The length of the CDR3 is 13 residues. This clonotype was found a few times. The antigen is not known. One entry per CDR3 protein results from TCRdb running MiXCR on the 5' RACE reads. This table holds hundreds of thousands of distinct CDR3 sequences, roughly 26% found once. Study results and limitations: In zero-insertion analyses, partial confounding could arise from invariant MAIT and iNKT cells.

These data were likewise used in another study, on T cells expressing NK-cell markers. In that study: One of the eight sequenced donors was seronegative, whereas the other seven were HCMV-seropositive.

Sequenced sample: CD4+ T cells sorted from blood. This TCR came from a woman between 18 and 30 years old in good health. The rearrangement joins TRBV3-1 to TRBJ1-3; D call uncertain. The CDR3 nucleotides read TGTGCCAGCAGTCGACTGCTCGGAAACACCATATATTTT. It yields the protein CASSRLLGNTIYF.